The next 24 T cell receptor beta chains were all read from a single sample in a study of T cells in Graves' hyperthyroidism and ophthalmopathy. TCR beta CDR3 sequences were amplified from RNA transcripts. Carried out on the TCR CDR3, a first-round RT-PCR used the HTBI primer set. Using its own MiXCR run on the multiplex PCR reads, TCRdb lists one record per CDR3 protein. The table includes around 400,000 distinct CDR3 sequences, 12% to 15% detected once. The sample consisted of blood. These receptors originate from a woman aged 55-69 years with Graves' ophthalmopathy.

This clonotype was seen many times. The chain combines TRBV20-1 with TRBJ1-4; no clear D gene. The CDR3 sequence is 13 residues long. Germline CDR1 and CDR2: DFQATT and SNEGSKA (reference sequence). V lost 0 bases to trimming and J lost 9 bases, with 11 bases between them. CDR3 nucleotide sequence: TGCAGTGCTAGAGATCAGAGGGTACAAAAACTGTTTTTT. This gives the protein CSARDQRVQKLFF.

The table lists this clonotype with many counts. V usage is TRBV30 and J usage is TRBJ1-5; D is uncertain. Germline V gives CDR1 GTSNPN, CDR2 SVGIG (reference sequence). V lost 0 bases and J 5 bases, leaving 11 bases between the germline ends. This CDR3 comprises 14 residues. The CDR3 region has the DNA TGTGCCTGGAGTGTAGTCCAGTCGGATCAGCCCCAGCATTTT. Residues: CAWSVVQSDQPQHF.

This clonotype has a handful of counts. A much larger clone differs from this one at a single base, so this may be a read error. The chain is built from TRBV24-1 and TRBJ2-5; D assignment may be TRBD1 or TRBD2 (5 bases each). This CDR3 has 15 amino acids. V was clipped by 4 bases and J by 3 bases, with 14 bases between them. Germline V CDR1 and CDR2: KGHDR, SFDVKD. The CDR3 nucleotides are TGTGCCACCAGTGACCCGGGACGGGGTAAAGAGACCCAGTACTTC. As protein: CATSDPGRGKETQYF.

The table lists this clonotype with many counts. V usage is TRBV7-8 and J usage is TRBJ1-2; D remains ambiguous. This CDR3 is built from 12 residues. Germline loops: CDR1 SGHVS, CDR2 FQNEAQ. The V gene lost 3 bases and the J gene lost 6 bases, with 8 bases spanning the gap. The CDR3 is CASSFVGNGYTF. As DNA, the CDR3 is TGTGCCAGCAGCTTCGTGGGAAATGGCTACACCTTC.

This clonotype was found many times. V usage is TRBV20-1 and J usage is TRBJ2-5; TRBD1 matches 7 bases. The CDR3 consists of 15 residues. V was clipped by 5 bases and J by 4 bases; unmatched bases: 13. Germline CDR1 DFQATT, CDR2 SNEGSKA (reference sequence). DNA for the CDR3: TGCAGTGCTGACAAGGGAACAGGGGAAGGAGAGACCCAGTACTTC. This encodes CSADKGTGEGETQYF.

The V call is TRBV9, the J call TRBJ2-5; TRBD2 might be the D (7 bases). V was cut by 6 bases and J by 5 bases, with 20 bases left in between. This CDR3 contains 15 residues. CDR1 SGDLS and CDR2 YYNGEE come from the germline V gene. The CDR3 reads CASKRWGGAGETQYF. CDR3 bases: TGTGCCAGCAAGAGATGGGGGGGCGCAGGGGAGACCCAGTACTTC.

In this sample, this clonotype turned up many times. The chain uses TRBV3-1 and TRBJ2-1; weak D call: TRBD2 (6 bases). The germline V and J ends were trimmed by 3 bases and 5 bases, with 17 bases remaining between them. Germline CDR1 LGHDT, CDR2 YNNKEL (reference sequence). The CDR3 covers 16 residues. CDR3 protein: CASSHQRLGPHNEQFF. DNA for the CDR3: TGTGCCAGCAGCCACCAAAGACTAGGTCCTCACAATGAGCAGTTCTTC.

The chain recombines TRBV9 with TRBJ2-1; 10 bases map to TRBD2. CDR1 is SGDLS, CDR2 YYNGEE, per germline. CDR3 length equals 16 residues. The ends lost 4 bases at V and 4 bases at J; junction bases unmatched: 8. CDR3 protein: CASSLAGLAEYNEQFF. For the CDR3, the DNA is TGTGCCAGCAGCCTAGCAGGACTAGCGGAATACAATGAGCAGTTCTTC.

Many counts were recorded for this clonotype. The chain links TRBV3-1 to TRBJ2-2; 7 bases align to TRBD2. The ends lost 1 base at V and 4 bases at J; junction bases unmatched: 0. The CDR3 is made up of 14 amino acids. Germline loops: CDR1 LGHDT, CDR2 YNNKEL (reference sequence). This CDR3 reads CASSQAGGTGELFF. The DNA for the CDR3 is TGTGCCAGCAGCCAAGCGGGAGGCACCGGGGAGCTGTTTTTT.

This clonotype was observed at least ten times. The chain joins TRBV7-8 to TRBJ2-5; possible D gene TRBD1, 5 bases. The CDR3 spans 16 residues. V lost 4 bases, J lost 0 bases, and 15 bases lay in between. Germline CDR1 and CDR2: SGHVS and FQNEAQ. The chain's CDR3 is CASSSLIQGDQETQYF. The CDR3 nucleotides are TGTGCCAGCAGCTCACTAATCCAAGGGGACCAAGAGACCCAGTACTTC.

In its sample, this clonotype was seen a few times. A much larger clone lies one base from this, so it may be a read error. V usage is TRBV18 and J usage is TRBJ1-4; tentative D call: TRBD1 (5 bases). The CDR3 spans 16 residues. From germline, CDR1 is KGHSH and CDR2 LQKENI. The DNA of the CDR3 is TGTGCCAGCCCACCACCGTCGCAGGGACGGAATGAAAAACTGTTTTTT. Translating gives CASPPPSQGRNEKLFF.

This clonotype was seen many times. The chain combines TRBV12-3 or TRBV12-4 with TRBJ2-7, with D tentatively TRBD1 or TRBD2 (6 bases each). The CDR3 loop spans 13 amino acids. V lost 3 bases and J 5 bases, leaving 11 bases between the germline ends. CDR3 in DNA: TGTGCCAGCAGTTTCGGGGGCAGGGACGAGCAGTACTTC. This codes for CASSFGGRDEQYF.

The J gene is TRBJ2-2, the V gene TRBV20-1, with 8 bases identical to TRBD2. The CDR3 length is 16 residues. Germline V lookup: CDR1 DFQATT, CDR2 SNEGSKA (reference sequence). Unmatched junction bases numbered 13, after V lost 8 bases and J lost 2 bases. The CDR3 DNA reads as TGCAGTACTCCCCACCTACTAGCGGAAAACACCGGGGAGCTGTTTTTT. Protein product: CSTPHLLAENTGELFF.

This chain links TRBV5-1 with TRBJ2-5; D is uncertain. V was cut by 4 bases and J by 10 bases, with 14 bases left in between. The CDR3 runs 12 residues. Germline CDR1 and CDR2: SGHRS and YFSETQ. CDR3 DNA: TGCGCCAGCAGCAACACCCCAGGAGACCAGTACTTC. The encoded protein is CASSNTPGDQYF.

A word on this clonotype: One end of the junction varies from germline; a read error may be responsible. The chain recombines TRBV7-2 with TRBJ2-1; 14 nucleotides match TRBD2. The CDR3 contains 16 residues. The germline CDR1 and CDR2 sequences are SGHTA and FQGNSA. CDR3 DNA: TGTGCCAGCGGCTCTAATGGACTAGCGGGAGGCAATGAGAAGTTCTTC. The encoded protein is CASGSNGLAGGNEKFF.

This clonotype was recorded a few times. CDR3 coding DNA: TGTGCCAGCAGCCTGAGACTAGCGGACTACAATGAGCAGTTCTTC. This encodes CASSLRLADYNEQFF. The chain uses TRBV5-4 and TRBJ2-1, with 9 bases identical to TRBD2. Trimming cost V 4 bases and J 3 bases; bases outside gene matches: 5. CDR3 length equals 15 residues. Germline CDR1 and CDR2: SGHNT and YYREEE (reference sequence). Full variable domain (outside the CDR3, taken from reference TRBV5-4 and TRBJ2-1): ETGVTQSPTHLIKTRGQQVTLRCSSQSGHNTVSWYQQALGQGPQFIFQYYREEENGRGNFPPRFSGLQFPNYSSELNVNALELDDSALYLCASSLRLADYNEQFFGPGTRLTVL.

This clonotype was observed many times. This CDR3 reads CASSSPGAMNTEAFF. The CDR3 bases are TGCGCCAGCAGCTCCCCAGGGGCGATGAACACTGAAGCTTTCTTT. The genes are TRBV5-1 and TRBJ1-1; a weak D match, TRBD1 (6 bases). V dropped 3 bases and J dropped 0 bases, with 12 bases sitting between them. The CDR3 length is 15 residues. Germline values: CDR1 SGHRS, CDR2 YFSETQ. Full variable domain (remainder filled in from reference TRBV5-1 and TRBJ1-1): KAGVTQTPRYLIKTRGQQVTLSCSPISGHRSVSWYQQTPGQGLQFLFEYFSETQRNKGNFPGRFSGRQFSNSRSEMNVSTLELGDSALYLCASSSPGAMNTEAFFGQGTRLTVV.

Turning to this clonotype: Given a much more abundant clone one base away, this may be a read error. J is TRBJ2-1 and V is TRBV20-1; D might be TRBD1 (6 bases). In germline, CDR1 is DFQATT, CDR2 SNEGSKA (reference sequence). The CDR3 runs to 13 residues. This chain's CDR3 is CSARTVTGNERFF. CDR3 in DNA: TGCAGTGCAAGAACAGTCACAGGGAATGAGCGGTTCTTC.

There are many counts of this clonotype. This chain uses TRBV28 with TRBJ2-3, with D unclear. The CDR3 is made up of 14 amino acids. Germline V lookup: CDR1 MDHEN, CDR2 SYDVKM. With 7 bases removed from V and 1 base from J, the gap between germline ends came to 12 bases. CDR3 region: CASKRAVRTDTQYF. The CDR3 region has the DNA TGTGCCAGCAAACGGGCGGTCCGCACAGATACGCAGTATTTT.

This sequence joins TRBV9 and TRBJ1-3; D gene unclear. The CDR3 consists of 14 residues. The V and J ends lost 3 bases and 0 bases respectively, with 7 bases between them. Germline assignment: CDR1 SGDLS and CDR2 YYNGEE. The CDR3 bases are TGTGCCAGCAGCGGCGGGAGCTCTGGAAACACCATATATTTT. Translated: CASSGGSSGNTIYF.

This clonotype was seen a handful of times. CDR3 residues: CASSQEKTGVGTDTQYF. The CDR3, as DNA: TGTGCCAGCAGCCAAGAAAAGACGGGAGTGGGCACAGATACGCAGTATTTT. This chain joins TRBV3-1 and TRBJ2-3; weak D call: TRBD2 (6 bases). Germline CDR1 is LGHDT and CDR2 is YNNKEL (reference sequence). V lost 0 bases and J lost 1, with 14 bases in between. The CDR3 consists of 17 residues.

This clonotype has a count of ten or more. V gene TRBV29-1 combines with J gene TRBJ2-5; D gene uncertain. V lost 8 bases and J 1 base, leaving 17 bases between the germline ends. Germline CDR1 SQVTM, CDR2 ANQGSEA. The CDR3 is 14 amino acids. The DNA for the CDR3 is TGCAGCTATTGGACCGGAAGGCTCCAAGAGACCCAGTACTTC. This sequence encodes CSYWTGRLQETQYF.

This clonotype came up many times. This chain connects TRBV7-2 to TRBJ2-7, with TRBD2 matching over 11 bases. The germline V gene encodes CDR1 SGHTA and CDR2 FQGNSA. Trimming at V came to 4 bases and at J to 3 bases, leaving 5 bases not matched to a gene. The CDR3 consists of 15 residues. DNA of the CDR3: TGTGCCAGCAGCTCCGCCGGGACTAGCGGCTACGAGCAGTACTTC. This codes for CASSSAGTSGYEQYF.

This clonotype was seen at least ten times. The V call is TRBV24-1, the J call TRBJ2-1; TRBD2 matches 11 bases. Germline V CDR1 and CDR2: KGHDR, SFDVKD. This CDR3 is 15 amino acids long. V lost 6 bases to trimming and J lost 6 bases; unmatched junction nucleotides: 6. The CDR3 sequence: CATSIHGLAGNEQFF. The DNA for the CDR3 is TGTGCCACCAGTATTCATGGACTAGCGGGCAATGAGCAGTTCTTC.